A selection of T cell receptor beta chains follows, all from one sample in a study of blood T cell repertoires in COVID-19. TCRdb's copy holds only in-frame clones and misses some; the assay was immunoSEQ multiplex PCR. The sample consists of roughly 310,000 clones, roughly 90% of them appearing once. Sequences were obtained from peripheral blood. These receptors were obtained from a woman aged 45-60 years with active or convalescent COVID-19. Both conserved end residues are part of each CDR3. The order of the fields is D gene, V gene, CDR3 length, J gene, clone size, CDR3 protein, CDR3 DNA. A D gene is named only where the DNA matches it firmly. The size of a clone is reported for some rows only, either as once, few or many, or as a class for expanded clones.

d_call: TRBD1
v_call: TRBV5-6
cdr3_length: 15
j_call: TRBJ2-7
clone_size: NA
cdr3_aa: CASSLDRGKAYEQYF
cdr3_nt: TGTGCCAGCAGCTTGGACAGGGGAAAAGCCTACGAGCAGTACTTC

d_call: NA
v_call: TRBV6-2/TRBV6-3
cdr3_length: 14
j_call: TRBJ1-5
clone_size: NA
cdr3_aa: CASSYLGGNQPQHF
cdr3_nt: TGTGCCAGCAGTTACCTCGGGGGGAATCAGCCCCAGCATTTT

d_call: TRBD2
v_call: TRBV5-1
cdr3_length: 16
j_call: TRBJ2-3
clone_size: NA
cdr3_aa: CASSLAASGRANTQYF
cdr3_nt: TGCGCCAGCAGCTTGGCGGCTAGCGGGAGGGCCAATACGCAGTATTTT

d_call: NA
v_call: TRBV2
cdr3_length: 15
j_call: TRBJ2-2
clone_size: once
cdr3_aa: CASSVSASNTGELFF
cdr3_nt: TGTGCCAGCAGTGTTAGCGCTTCGAACACCGGGGAGCTGTTTTTT

d_call: TRBD1
v_call: TRBV6-6
cdr3_length: 15
j_call: TRBJ2-7
clone_size: once
cdr3_aa: CASSFRDRNLYEQYF
cdr3_nt: TGTGCCAGCAGTTTTCGGGACAGAAACCTTTACGAGCAGTACTTC

d_call: NA
v_call: TRBV27
cdr3_length: 14
j_call: TRBJ2-3
clone_size: NA
cdr3_aa: CASSPSAGTDTQYF
cdr3_nt: TGTGCCAGCAGTCCCTCGGCGGGCACAGATACGCAGTATTTT

d_call: NA
v_call: TRBV5-1
cdr3_length: 15
j_call: TRBJ2-1
clone_size: NA
cdr3_aa: CASSLGVGSGGEQFF
cdr3_nt: TGCGCCAGCAGCCTGGGGGTCGGGAGCGGAGGTGAGCAGTTCTTC

d_call: NA
v_call: TRBV28
cdr3_length: 14
j_call: TRBJ2-2
clone_size: NA
cdr3_aa: CASSLFGGFGELFF
cdr3_nt: TGTGCCAGCAGTTTATTTGGGGGGTTCGGGGAGCTGTTTTTT

d_call: TRBD1
v_call: TRBV7-9
cdr3_length: 18
j_call: TRBJ1-4
clone_size: NA
cdr3_aa: CASSLRIDRAGTNEKLFF
cdr3_nt: TGTGCCAGCAGCTTAAGAATCGACAGGGCTGGAACTAATGAAAAACTGTTTTTT

d_call: NA
v_call: TRBV5-1
cdr3_length: 18
j_call: TRBJ2-5
clone_size: NA
cdr3_aa: CASSPSGGAYLMEETQYF
cdr3_nt: TGCGCCAGCAGCCCCTCGGGGGGCGCCTATCTGATGGAAGAGACCCAGTACTTC

d_call: NA
v_call: TRBV5-1
cdr3_length: 13
j_call: TRBJ2-5
clone_size: few
cdr3_aa: CASSWGVGETQYF
cdr3_nt: TGCGCCAGCAGCTGGGGAGTAGGAGAGACCCAGTACTTC

d_call: NA
v_call: TRBV11-2
cdr3_length: 13
j_call: TRBJ2-5
clone_size: NA
cdr3_aa: CASSPQRGETQYF
cdr3_nt: TGTGCCAGCAGCCCTCAGAGAGGGGAGACCCAGTACTTC

d_call: TRBD1
v_call: TRBV30
cdr3_length: 13
j_call: TRBJ2-7
clone_size: NA
cdr3_aa: CAWNGQVSYEQYF
cdr3_nt: TGTGCCTGGAACGGACAGGTATCCTACGAGCAGTACTTC

d_call: NA
v_call: TRBV7-2
cdr3_length: 17
j_call: TRBJ2-2
clone_size: once
cdr3_aa: CASSLRPGLVNTGELFF
cdr3_nt: TGTGCCAGCAGCTTACGTCCGGGACTTGTGAACACCGGGGAGCTGTTTTTT

d_call: NA
v_call: TRBV27
cdr3_length: 12
j_call: TRBJ2-1
clone_size: NA
cdr3_aa: CASSLLGDEQFF
cdr3_nt: TGTGCCAGCAGTTTATTAGGGGATGAGCAGTTCTTC

d_call: NA
v_call: TRBV10-3
cdr3_length: 14
j_call: TRBJ1-6
clone_size: few
cdr3_aa: CAISDPRGNSPLHF
cdr3_nt: TGTGCCATCAGTGATCCCAGGGGTAATTCACCCCTCCACTTT

d_call: NA
v_call: TRBV5-6
cdr3_length: 14
j_call: TRBJ1-2
clone_size: NA
cdr3_aa: CASSLAKGNYGYTF
cdr3_nt: TGTGCCAGCAGCTTGGCGAAGGGGAACTATGGCTACACCTTC

d_call: TRBD1
v_call: TRBV4-1
cdr3_length: 20
j_call: TRBJ1-5
clone_size: NA
cdr3_aa: CASSHLSGTANSRGNQPQHF
cdr3_nt: TGCGCCAGCAGCCATTTATCCGGGACAGCCAACTCTAGGGGCAATCAGCCCCAGCATTTT

d_call: TRBD2
v_call: TRBV3-1/TRBV3-2
cdr3_length: 15
j_call: TRBJ2-4
clone_size: NA
cdr3_aa: CASSQGTSGKNIQYF
cdr3_nt: TGTGCCAGCAGCCAAGGGACTAGCGGTAAAAACATTCAGTACTTC